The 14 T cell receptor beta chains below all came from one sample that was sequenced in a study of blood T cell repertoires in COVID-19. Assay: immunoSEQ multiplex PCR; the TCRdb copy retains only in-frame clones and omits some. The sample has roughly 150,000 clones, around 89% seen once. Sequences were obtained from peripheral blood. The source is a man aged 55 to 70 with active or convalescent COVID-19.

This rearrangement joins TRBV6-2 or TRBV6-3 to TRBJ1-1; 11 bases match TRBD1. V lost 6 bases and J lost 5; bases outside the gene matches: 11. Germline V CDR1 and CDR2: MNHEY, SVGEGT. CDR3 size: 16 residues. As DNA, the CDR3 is TGTGCCAGCAGCCCCGTAACCGGGACAGGGGGGACTGAAGCTTTCTTT. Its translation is CASSPVTGTGGTEAFF.

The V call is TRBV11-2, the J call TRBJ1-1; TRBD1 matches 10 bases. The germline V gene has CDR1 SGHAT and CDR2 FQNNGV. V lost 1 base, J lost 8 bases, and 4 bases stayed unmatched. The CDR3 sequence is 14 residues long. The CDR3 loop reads CASSLVRGQGEAFF. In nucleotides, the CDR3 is TGTGCCAGCAGCTTAGTTAGGGGACAGGGGGAAGCTTTCTTT.

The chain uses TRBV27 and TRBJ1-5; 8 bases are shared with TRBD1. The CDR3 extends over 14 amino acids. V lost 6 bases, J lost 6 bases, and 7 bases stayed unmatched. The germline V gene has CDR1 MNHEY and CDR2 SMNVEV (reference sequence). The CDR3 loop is CASSGQGRFQPQHF. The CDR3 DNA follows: TGTGCCAGCAGCGGACAGGGACGGTTTCAGCCCCAGCATTTT.

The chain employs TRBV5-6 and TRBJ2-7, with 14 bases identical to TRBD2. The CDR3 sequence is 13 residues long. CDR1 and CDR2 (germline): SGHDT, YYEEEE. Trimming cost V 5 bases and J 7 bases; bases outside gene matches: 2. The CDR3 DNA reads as TGTGCCAGCAGGACTAGCGGGAGGGTTGAGCAGTACTTC. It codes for CASRTSGRVEQYF.

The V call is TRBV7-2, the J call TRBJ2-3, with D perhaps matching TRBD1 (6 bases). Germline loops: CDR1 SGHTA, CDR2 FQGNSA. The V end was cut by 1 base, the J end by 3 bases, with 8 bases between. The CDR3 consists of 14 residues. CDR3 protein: CASSLVGGTDTQYF. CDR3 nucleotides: TGTGCCAGCAGCTTAGTAGGGGGTACAGATACGCAGTATTTT.

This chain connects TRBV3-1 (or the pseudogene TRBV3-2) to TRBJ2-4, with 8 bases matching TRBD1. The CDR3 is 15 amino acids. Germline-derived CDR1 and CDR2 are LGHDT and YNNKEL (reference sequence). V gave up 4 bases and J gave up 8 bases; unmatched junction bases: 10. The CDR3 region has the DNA TGTGCCAGCAGCCTATGGCGTCAGGGGGCTGACATTCAGTACTTC. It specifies CASSLWRQGADIQYF.

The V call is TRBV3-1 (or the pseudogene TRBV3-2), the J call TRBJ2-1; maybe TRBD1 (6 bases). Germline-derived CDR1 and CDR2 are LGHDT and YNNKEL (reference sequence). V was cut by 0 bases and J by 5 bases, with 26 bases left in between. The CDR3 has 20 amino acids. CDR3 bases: TGTGCCAGCAGCCAAGATTCCCCAATCGACAGGCTAAGAGGGAACAATGAGCAGTTCTTC. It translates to CASSQDSPIDRLRGNNEQFF.

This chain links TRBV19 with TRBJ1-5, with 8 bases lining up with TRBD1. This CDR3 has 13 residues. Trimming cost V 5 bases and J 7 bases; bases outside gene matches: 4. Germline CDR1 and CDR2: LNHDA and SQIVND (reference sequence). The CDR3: CASSVGQGQPQHF. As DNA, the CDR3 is TGTGCCAGTAGTGTCGGACAGGGCCAGCCCCAGCATTTT.

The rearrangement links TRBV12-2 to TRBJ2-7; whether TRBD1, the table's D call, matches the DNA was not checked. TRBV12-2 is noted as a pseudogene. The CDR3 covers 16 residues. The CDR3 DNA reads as TGTGCAAGTCGCCTACCCGGGACACGGAGCTCCTACGAGCAGTACTTC. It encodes CASRLPGTRSSYEQYF.

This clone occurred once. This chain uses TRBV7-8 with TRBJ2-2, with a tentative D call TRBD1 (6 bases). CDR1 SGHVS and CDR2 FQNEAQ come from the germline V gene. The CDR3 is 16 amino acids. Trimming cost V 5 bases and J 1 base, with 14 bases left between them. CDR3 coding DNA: TGTGCCAGCAGCCAACGGACAGCGGTGAACACCGGGGAGCTGTTTTTT. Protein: CASSQRTAVNTGELFF.

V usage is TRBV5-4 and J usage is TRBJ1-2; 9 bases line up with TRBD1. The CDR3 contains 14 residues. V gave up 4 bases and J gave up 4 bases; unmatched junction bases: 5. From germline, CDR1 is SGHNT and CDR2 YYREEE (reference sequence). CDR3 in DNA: TGTGCCAGCAGCGCGGGACAGGGAGCCTATGGCTACACCTTC. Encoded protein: CASSAGQGAYGYTF.

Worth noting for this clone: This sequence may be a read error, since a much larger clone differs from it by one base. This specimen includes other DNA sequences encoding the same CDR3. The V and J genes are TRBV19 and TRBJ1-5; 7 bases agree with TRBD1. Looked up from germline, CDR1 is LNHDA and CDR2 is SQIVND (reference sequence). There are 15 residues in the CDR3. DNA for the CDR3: TGTGCCAGTAGTGGGACAGTGGAAGGGGATCAGCCTCAGCATTTT. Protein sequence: CASSGTVEGDQPQHF.

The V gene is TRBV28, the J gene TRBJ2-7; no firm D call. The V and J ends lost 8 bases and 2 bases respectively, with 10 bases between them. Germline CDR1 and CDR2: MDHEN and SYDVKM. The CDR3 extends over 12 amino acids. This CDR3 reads CASLGSPYEQYF. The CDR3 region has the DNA TGTGCCAGCCTAGGAAGCCCCTACGAGCAGTACTTC.

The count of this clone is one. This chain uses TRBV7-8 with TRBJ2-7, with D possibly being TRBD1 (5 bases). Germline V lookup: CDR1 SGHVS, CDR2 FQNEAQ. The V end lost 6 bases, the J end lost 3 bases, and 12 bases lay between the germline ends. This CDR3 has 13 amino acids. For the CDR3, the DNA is TGTGCCAGCAGTTTCGACAGAAACTACGAGCAGTACTTC. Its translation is CASSFDRNYEQYF.